This passage covers 18 T cell receptor beta chains from one sample sequenced in a study of CD8 T cells in Susac syndrome. RNA amounts of roughly 0.45 to 1 ug underwent reverse transcription with random hexamers. TCRdb independently ran MiXCR on the immunoSEQ multiplex PCR reads; one entry per CDR3 protein. The sample lists approximately 220,000 distinct CDR3 sequences; approximately 95% were seen once. Sample: CD4+ T cells from PBMCs. These receptors all stem from a human donor with multiple sclerosis.

This clonotype has more than one count but fewer than ten. The V and J genes are TRBV20-1 and TRBJ2-5; 12 positions agree with TRBD2. Germline-derived CDR1 and CDR2 are DFQATT and SNEGSKA (reference sequence). The CDR3 has 13 residues. J gave up 3 bases and V 6 bases, and 2 bases lay outside the gene matches. The CDR3 spells CSARTSGEETQYF. CDR3 in DNA: TGCAGTGCCCGGACTAGCGGGGAAGAGACCCAGTACTTC.

This clonotype was counted once. V is TRBV6-6 and J is TRBJ1-1; D remains ambiguous. The CDR3 spans 15 residues. V was trimmed by 6 bases and J by 7 bases, leaving 21 bases between them. The germline CDR1 and CDR2 sequences are MNHNY and SVGAGI (reference sequence). The DNA of the CDR3 is TGTGCCAGCAGGGAGACCAGGACGGGAGGTGATGAAGCTTTCTTT. Protein product: CASRETRTGGDEAFF.

In nucleotides, the CDR3 is TGTGCCAGCAGCAAGGGGAATAGCAATCAGCCCCAGCATTTT. This encodes CASSKGNSNQPQHF. This rearrangement joins TRBV9 to TRBJ1-5; possibly TRBD1 for D (5 bases). Trimming took 4 bases from V and 0 from J, leaving 8 bases between them. CDR1 and CDR2 (germline): SGDLS, YYNGEE. The CDR3 has 14 amino acids.

J is TRBJ2-7 and V is TRBV10-3; possibly TRBD1 for D (6 bases). CDR3 length: 12 residues. V dropped 5 bases and J dropped 5 bases, with 10 bases sitting between them. Germline V gives CDR1 ENHRY, CDR2 SYGVKD. This CDR3 reads CAISPTGNEQYV. Written as DNA, the CDR3 is TGTGCCATCAGTCCTACAGGGAACGAGCAGTACGTC.

The rearrangement joins TRBV28 to TRBJ2-6; D not resolved. V was pared by 7 bases and J by 0 bases, with 10 bases between. This CDR3 has 15 residues. From germline, CDR1 is MDHEN and CDR2 SYDVKM. DNA of the CDR3: TGTGCCAGCAAGGGCGGAAACTCTGGGGCCAACGTCCTGACTTTC. As protein: CASKGGNSGANVLTF.

The chain joins TRBV20-1 to TRBJ1-5, with unresolved D. The CDR3 is made up of 15 amino acids. V lost 5 bases and J 3 bases, leaving 17 bases between the germline ends. Per the germline V gene, CDR1 is DFQATT and CDR2 is SNEGSKA (reference sequence). CDR3 coding DNA: TGCAGTGCTTTGGAGGGAGGACGGAACAATCAGCCCCAGCATTTT. This sequence encodes CSALEGGRNNQPQHF.

This chain joins TRBV20-1 and TRBJ2-5; D possibly uses TRBD1 or TRBD2 (5 bases each). Germline V gene lookup returns CDR1 DFQATT and CDR2 SNEGSKA (reference sequence). The length of the CDR3 is 11 residues. Trimming took 5 bases from V and 14 from J, leaving 18 bases between them. The CDR3 DNA follows: TGCAGTGCTTTAGAGGGGCTTTCGGAATACTTC. Its translation is CSALEGLSEYF.

The chain links TRBV20-1 to TRBJ2-1, with D perhaps matching TRBD2 (5 bases). Trimming removed 1 base at V and 4 bases at J, with 8 bases between. The CDR3 is 13 residues long. The germline V gene has CDR1 DFQATT and CDR2 SNEGSKA (reference sequence). The CDR3 here is CSARAGSYNEQFF. The CDR3 DNA reads as TGCAGTGCTAGAGCGGGGTCATACAATGAGCAGTTCTTC.

This clonotype was found once. The chain joins TRBV2 to TRBJ2-7, with D tentatively TRBD2 (6 bases). Trimming removed 5 bases from V and 4 bases from J, with 12 bases in between. The germline gives CDR1 SNHLY, CDR2 FYNNEI. CDR3 length: 13 amino acids. The CDR3 loop is CASSRGGSYEQYV. The CDR3 coding sequence is TGTGCCAGCAGTCGTGGGGGGTCGTACGAGCAGTACGTC.

This clonotype was picked up one time. The genes are TRBV19 and TRBJ1-2, with D hard to call. Germline assignment: CDR1 LNHDA and CDR2 SQIVND (reference sequence). V gave up 3 bases and J gave up 8 bases, with 10 bases separating them. The CDR3 totals 12 residues. CDR3: CASSMPGYGYTF. CDR3 nucleotides: TGTGCCAGTAGTATGCCTGGGTACGGCTACACCTTC. Looking up the rest from reference TRBV19 and TRBJ1-2 gives the full variable domain: DGGITQSPKYLFRKEGQNVTLSCEQNLNHDAMYWYRQDPGQGLRLIYYSQIVNDFQKGDIAEGYSVSREKKESFPLTVTSAQKNPTAFYLCASSMPGYGYTFGSGTRLTVV.

In its sample, this clonotype was seen once. The chain employs TRBV12-3 or TRBV12-4 and TRBJ1-6, with a possible D match to TRBD1 (5 bases). This CDR3 is 15 amino acids long. V was trimmed by 7 bases and J by 7 bases, leaving 17 bases between them. The CDR3 DNA reads TGTGCCAGCACCCCCACCGGGGGTGGCAATTCACCCCTCCACTTT. Translating gives CASTPTGGGNSPLHF.

The chain carries TRBV5-1 and TRBJ2-5, with 7 positions matching TRBD2. This CDR3 has 15 amino acids. Germline CDR1 is SGHRS and CDR2 is YFSETQ. After removal of 3 bases from V and 1 base from J, the junction contained 6 bases not matched to a gene. The CDR3 region is CASSWTGTIQETQYF. CDR3 sequence (DNA): TGCGCCAGCAGCTGGACTGGGACTATCCAAGAGACCCAGTACTTC.

The chain uses TRBV6-6 and TRBJ1-6; D remains unclear. Germline-derived CDR1 and CDR2 are MNHNY and SVGAGI (reference sequence). CDR3 length: 15 amino acids. V lost 4 bases, J lost 12 bases, and 19 bases lay in between. The CDR3 loop reads CASSSGGGRNLPLHF. In DNA form, the CDR3 reads TGTGCCAGCAGTTCGGGAGGCGGGAGGAACCTACCCCTCCACTTT.

The CDR3 loop reads CSAPRREGDYGYTF. Written as DNA, the CDR3 is TGCAGCGCCCCGCGGCGGGAGGGGGACTATGGCTACACCTTC. The chain couples TRBV29-1 to TRBJ1-2; possible D gene TRBD1, 6 bases. This CDR3 spans 14 amino acids. The V and J ends lost 7 bases and 3 bases respectively, with 18 bases between them. Germline loops: CDR1 SQVTM, CDR2 ANQGSEA.

This rearrangement joins TRBV29-1 to TRBJ2-3; the match to TRBD2 covers 7 bases. After removal of 4 bases from V and 6 bases from J, the junction contained 4 bases not matched to a gene. Germline values: CDR1 SQVTM, CDR2 ANQGSEA. The CDR3 totals 12 residues. CDR3 sequence reads: CSVGGGGDTQYF. The DNA for the CDR3 is TGCAGCGTTGGCGGCGGGGGTGATACGCAGTATTTT.

This rearrangement joins TRBV9 to TRBJ2-3; TRBD2 matches 7 bases. V was pared by 3 bases and J by 8 bases, with 3 bases of the junction left unmatched. Germline CDR1 is SGDLS and CDR2 is YYNGEE. CDR3 length: 12 residues. The CDR3 sequence is CASSAWGGTQYF. CDR3 in DNA: TGTGCCAGCAGCGCATGGGGGGGTACGCAGTATTTT.

V and J are TRBV18 and TRBJ1-3, with D maybe TRBD1 (5 bases). Trimming removed 5 bases at V and 0 bases at J, with 14 bases between. The length of the CDR3 is 16 residues. Germline CDR1 reads KGHSH; CDR2 reads LQKENI. Written as DNA, the CDR3 is TGTGCCAGCTCATACACAGGAGCACCCTCTGGAAACACCATATATTTT. As protein: CASSYTGAPSGNTIYF.

This clonotype was recorded once. The CDR3 sequence: CASSTGGTNYGYTF. DNA for the CDR3: TGTGCCAGCAGCACAGGGGGAACTAACTATGGCTACACCTTC. The genes are TRBV28 and TRBJ1-2, with 8 bases aligning to TRBD1. The CDR3 is made up of 14 amino acids. In germline, CDR1 is MDHEN, CDR2 SYDVKM. V dropped 6 bases and J dropped 0; count of bases not matched to a gene: 3.